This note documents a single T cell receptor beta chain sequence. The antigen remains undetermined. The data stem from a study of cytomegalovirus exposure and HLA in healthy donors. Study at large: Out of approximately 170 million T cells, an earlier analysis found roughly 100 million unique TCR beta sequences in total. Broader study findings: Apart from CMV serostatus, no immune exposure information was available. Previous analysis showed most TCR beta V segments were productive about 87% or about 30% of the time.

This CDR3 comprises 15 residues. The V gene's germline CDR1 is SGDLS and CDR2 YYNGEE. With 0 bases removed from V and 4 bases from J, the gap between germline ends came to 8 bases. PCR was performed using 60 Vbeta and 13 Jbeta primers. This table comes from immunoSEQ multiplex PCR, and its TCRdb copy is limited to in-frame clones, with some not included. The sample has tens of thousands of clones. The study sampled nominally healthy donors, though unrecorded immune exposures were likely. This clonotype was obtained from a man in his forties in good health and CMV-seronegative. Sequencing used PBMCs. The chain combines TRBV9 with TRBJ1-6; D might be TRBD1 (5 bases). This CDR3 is CASSVGTKYNSPLHF. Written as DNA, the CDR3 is TGTGCCAGCAGCGTAGGGACAAAATATAATTCACCCCTCCACTTT.